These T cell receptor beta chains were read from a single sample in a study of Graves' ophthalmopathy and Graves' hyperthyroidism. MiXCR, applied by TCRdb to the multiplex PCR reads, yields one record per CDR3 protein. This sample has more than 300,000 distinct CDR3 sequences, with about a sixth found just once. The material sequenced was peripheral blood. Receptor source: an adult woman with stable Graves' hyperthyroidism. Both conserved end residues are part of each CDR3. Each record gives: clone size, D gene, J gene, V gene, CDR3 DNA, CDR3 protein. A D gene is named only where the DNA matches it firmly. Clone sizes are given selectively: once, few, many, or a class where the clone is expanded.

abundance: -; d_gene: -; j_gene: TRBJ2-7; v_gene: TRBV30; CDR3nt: TGTGCCTGGAGTGTTTACAGGATAGGATACGAGCAGTACTTC; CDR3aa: CAWSVYRIGYEQYF
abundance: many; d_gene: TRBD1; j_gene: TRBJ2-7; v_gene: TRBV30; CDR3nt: TGTGTCTTCGACAGGGGGCTGGGGGAGCAGTACTTC; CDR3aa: CVFDRGLGEQYF
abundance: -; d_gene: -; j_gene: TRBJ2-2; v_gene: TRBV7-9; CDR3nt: TGTGCCAGCAGCTTACGGAGCCCAATCACCGGGGAGCTGTTTTTT; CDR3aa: CASSLRSPITGELFF
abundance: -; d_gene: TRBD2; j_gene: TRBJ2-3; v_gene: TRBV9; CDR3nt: TGTGCCAGCAGCGGGACTAGCGGAACAGATACGCAGTATTTT; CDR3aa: CASSGTSGTDTQYF
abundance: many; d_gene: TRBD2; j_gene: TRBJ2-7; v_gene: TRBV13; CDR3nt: TGTGCCAGCAGCCCATCGGGCGGGCTAGCGGGAGGCTACGAGCAGTACTTC; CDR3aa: CASSPSGGLAGGYEQYF
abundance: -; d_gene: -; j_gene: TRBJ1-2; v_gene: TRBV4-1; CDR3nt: TGCGCCAGCAGCCAAGGGACAGATAACTATGGCTACACCTTC; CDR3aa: CASSQGTDNYGYTF
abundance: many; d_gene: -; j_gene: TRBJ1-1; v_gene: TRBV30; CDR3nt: TGTGCCTGGAATAGAGGGAACACTGAAGCTTTCTTT; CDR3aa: CAWNRGNTEAFF
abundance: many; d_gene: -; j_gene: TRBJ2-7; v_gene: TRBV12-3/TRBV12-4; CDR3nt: TGTGCCAGCAGTGAAGCGGGCAAAAGCTCCTACGAGCAGTACTTC; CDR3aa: CASSEAGKSSYEQYF
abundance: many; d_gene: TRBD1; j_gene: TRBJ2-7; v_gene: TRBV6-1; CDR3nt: TGTGCCAGCAGCTTCGGGACAGGGGACTACGAGCAGTACTTC; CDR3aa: CASSFGTGDYEQYF
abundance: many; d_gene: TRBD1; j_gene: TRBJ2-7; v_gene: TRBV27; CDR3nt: TGTGCCAGCAGTAGATCCGGGACAGGGGGCTTCTACGAGCAGTACTTC; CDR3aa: CASSRSGTGGFYEQYF
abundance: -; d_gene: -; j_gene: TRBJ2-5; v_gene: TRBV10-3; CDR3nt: TGTGCCATCAGAGGGACTTCAGCGGAGACCCAGTACTTC; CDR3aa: CAIRGTSAETQYF
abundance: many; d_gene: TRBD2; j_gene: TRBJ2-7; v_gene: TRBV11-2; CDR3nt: TGTGCCAGCAGCTCCAGACTAGCGGGAGAGGACGAGCAGTACTTC; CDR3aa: CASSSRLAGEDEQYF
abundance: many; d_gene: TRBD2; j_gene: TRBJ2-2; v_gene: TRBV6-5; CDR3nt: TGTGCCAGCAGTTGGAACGGGAGGGCTGTCACCGGGGAGCTGTTTTTT; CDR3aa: CASSWNGRAVTGELFF
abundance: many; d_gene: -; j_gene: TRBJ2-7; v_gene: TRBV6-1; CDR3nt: TGTGCCAGCAAAAAACAGGGTCCCTACGAGCAGTACTTC; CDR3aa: CASKKQGPYEQYF
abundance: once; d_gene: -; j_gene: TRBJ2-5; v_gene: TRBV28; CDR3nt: TGTGCCAGCATCGGGGGCATTGGAGAGACCCAGTACTTC; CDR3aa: CASIGGIGETQYF
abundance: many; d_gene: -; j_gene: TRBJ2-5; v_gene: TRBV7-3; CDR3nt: TGTGCCAGCAGCCAAGCAAACCAAGAGACCCAGTACTTC; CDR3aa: CASSQANQETQYF
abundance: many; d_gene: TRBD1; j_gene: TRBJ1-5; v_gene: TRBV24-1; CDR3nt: TGTGCCACCGGACCCGGGGCGGACAGGGGCAATCAGCCCCAGCATTTT; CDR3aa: CATGPGADRGNQPQHF
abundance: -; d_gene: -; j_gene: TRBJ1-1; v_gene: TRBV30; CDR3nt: TGTGCCTGGACCCTAAAGGGGGGCCGGGACACTGAAGCTTTCTTT; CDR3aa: CAWTLKGGRDTEAFF
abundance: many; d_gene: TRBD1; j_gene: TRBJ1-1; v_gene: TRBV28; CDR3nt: TGTGCCAGCAGTTCCTGGACAGGGTATTTCACTGAAGCTTTCTTT; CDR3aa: CASSSWTGYFTEAFF
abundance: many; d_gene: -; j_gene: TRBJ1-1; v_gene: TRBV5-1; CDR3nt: TGCGCCAGCCGGTCCGGGGACACCAAAAACACTGAAGCTTTCTTT; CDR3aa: CASRSGDTKNTEAFF
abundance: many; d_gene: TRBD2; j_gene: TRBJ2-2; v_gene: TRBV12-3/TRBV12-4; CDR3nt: TGTGCCAGCAGTTTTCGGCTAGCGGGCGGCACCGGGGAGCTGTTTTTT; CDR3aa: CASSFRLAGGTGELFF
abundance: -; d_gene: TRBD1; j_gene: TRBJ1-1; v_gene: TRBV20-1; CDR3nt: TGCAGTGCTAGAAAGGGGGCGCACGCTGAAGCTTTCTTT; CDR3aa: CSARKGAHAEAFF
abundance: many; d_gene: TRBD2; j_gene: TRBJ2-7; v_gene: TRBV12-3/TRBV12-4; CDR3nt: TGTGCCAGCAGTTGGGGCCTGGCGGGAGCGAACGAGCAGTACTTC; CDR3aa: CASSWGLAGANEQYF
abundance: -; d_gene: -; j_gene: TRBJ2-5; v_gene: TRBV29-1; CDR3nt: TGCAGCGCCCGGACTACCATCCAAGAGACCCAGTACTTC; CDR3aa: CSARTTIQETQYF
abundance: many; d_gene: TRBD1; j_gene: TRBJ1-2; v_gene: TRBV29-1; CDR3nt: TGCAGCACTCGACAGGGAGGGTCCTATGGCTACACCTTC; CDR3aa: CSTRQGGSYGYTF
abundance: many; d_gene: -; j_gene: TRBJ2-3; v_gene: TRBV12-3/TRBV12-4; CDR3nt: TGTGCCAGCAGCATGAGGGGAGATACGCAGTATTTT; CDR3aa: CASSMRGDTQYF
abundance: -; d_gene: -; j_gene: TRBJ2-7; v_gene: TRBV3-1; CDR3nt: TGTGCCAGCAGCCAAGACCCCGGGCCCTACGAGCAGTACTTC; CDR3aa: CASSQDPGPYEQYF
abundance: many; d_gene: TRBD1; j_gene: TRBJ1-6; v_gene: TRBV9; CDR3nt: TGTGCCAGCAGCGCAACCGGGACAGGGGTCCGACCCCTCCACTTT; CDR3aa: CASSATGTGVRPLHF
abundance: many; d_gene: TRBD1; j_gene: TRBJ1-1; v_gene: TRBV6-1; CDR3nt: TGTGCCAGCAGTGCCGCAACCAGGGGGCTCTACACTGAAGCTTTCTTT; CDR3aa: CASSAATRGLYTEAFF
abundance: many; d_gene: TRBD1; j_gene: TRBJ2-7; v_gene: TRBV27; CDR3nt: TGTGCCAGCAGCCCCGAGGGACAGGGATTCTACGAGCAGTACTTC; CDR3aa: CASSPEGQGFYEQYF
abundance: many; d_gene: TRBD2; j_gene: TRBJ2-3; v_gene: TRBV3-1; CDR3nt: TGTGCCAGCAGCCCCCGTTCTAGCGGGAGTTTCGGGCACGCAGATACGCAGTATTTT; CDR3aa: CASSPRSSGSFGHADTQYF
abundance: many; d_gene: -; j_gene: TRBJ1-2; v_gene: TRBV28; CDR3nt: TGTGCCAGCAGGCCCACGGGGGGCATGAGCTATGGCTACACCTTC; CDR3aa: CASRPTGGMSYGYTF
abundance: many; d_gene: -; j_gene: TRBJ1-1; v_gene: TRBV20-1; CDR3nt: TGCAGTGCTAGAGATAATAGGGTAGGAGGCACTGAAGCTTTCTTT; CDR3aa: CSARDNRVGGTEAFF
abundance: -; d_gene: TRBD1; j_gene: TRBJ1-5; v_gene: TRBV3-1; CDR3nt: TGTGCCAGCAGCCAGCGGGGGCTACAGGGGAATCAGCCCCAGCATTTT; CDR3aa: CASSQRGLQGNQPQHF
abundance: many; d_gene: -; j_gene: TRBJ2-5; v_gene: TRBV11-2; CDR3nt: TGTGCCAGCAGCCATTCCCAGACCCAGTACTTC; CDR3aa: CASSHSQTQYF
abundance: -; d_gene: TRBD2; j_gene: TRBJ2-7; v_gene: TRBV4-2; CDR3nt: TGTGCCAGCAGCCAAGATTACATAGCGGGGTTGAGGGGGTTCTACGAGCAGTACTTC; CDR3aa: CASSQDYIAGLRGFYEQYF
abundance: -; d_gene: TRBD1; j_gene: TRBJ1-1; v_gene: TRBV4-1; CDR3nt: TGCGCCAGCAGCCAAAACCCGGGACAGGCCATGAACACTGAAGCTTTCTTT; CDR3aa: CASSQNPGQAMNTEAFF
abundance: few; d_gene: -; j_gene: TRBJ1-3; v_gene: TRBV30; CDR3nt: TGTGCCTGGAGTGTAGGACCGATCTCTGGAAACACCATATATTTT; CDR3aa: CAWSVGPISGNTIYF
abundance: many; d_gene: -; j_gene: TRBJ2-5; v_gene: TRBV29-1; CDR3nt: TGCAGCGTTGTACCCAAAAGACAAGAGACCCAGTACTTC; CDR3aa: CSVVPKRQETQYF
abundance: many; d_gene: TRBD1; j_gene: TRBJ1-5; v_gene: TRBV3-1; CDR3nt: TGTGCCAGCTCGGGGACAGGGCAACAGCCCCAGCATTTT; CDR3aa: CASSGTGQQPQHF
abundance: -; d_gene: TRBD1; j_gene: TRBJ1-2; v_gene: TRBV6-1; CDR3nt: TGTGCCAGCAGCCCTGTGGGACAGCACTATGGCTACACCTTC; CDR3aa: CASSPVGQHYGYTF
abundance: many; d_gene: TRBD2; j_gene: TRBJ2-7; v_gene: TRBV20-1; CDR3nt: TGCAGTGCTAGGGCTAGCGGGCCCTCGGCAGGGTACGAGCAGTACTTC; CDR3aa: CSARASGPSAGYEQYF
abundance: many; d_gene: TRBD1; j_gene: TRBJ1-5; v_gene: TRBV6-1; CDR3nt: TGTGCCAGCAGTGCCGGACAGGGCCGCCAGCCCCAGCATTTT; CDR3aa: CASSAGQGRQPQHF
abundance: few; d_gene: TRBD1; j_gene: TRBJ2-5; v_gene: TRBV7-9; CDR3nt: TGTGCCAGCAGACCCACAGGGGTTGAGACCCAGTACTTC; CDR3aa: CASRPTGVETQYF
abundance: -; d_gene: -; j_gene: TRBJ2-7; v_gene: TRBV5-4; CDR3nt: TGTGCCAGCAGCTTGGAGGGGATCGGGGCGGTCTACGAGCAGTACTTC; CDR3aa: CASSLEGIGAVYEQYF
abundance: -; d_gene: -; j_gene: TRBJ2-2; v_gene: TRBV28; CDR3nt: TGTGCCAGCGTTACGGGAGCCGGGGAGCTGTTTTTT; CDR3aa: CASVTGAGELFF
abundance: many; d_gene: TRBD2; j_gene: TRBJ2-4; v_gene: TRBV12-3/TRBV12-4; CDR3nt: TGTGCCAGCAGTCTCGGACTAGCGGGAGGGCGATTGGGCATTAAGTACTTC; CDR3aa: CASSLGLAGGRLGIKYF
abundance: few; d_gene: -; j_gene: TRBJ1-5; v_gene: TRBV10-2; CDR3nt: TGCGCCACTTCACCTAGGAATCAGCCCCAGCATTTT; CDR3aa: CATSPRNQPQHF
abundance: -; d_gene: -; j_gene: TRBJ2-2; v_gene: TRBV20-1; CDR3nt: TGCAGTGCTCAGGAGAGGGGTGGGTTAGTGAACACCGGGGAGCTGTTTTTT; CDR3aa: CSAQERGGLVNTGELFF
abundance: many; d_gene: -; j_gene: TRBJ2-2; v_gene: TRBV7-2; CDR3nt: TGTGCCAGCAGCTTAGTTCTGGGGGCGGACACCGGGGAGCTGTTTTTT; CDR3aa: CASSLVLGADTGELFF
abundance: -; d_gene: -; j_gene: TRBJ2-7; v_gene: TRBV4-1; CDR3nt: TGCGCCAGCAGCCAAGAGATTCGGAGCTCCTACGAGCAGTACTTC; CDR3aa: CASSQEIRSSYEQYF
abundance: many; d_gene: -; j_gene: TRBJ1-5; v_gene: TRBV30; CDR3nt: TGTGCCTGGAGTGGGGGTCCTTATAGCAATCAGCCCCAGCATTTT; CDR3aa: CAWSGGPYSNQPQHF
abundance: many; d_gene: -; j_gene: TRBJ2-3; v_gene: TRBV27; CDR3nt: TGTGCCAGCAGTTTTCTGGGTATGGCAGATACGCAGTATTTT; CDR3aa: CASSFLGMADTQYF
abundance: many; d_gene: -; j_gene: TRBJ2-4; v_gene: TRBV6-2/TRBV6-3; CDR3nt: TGTGCCAGCAGTCCCCATGACAGGACGGGGAACATTCAGTACTTC; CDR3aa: CASSPHDRTGNIQYF
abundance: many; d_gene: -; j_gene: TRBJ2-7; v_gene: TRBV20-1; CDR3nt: TGCAGTGCCATTAGGGGGGGAGGAGGGAACTACGAGCAGTACTTC; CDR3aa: CSAIRGGGGNYEQYF
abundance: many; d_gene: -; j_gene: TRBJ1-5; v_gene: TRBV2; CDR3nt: TGTGCCAGCAGTGCAACAGGAAATCAGCCCCAGCATTTT; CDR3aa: CASSATGNQPQHF
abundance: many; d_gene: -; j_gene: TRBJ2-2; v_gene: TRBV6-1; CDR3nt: TGTGCCAGCAGGAGGGACGGGGAGCTGTTTTTT; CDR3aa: CASRRDGELFF
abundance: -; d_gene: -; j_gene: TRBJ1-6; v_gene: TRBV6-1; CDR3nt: TGTGCCAGCAGTGAGAGCGACAGCCCTTCACCCCTCCACTTT; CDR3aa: CASSESDSPSPLHF
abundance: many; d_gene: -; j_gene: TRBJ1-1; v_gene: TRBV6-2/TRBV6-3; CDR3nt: TGTGCCAGCAATACTCCGGGAGCCATAGAGGTAGCTTTCTTT; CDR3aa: CASNTPGAIEVAFF
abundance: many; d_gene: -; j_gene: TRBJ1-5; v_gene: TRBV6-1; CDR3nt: TGTGCCAGCAGTGTAGCCAGGCTCGACAATCAGCCCCAGCATTTT; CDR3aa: CASSVARLDNQPQHF